Shown below are 26 T cell receptor beta chains from a single sample sequenced in a study of molecular identifiers for immune sequencing clone quantification. TCRdb reanalysed the PCR reads using MiXCR and keeps one entry per CDR3 protein. Of about 320,000 distinct CDR3 sequences listed, about a quarter are singletons. Sequencing input: naive CD8+ T cells from blood, with Jurkat cell RNA spiked in. Subset noted: FACS-sorted CD8+CD4-CCR7+CD45RA+ naive T cells. These receptor sequences come from a human donor in good health. Some libraries in this study had Jurkat cell RNA spiked in.

A few counts support this clonotype. V gene TRBV4-3 combines with J gene TRBJ2-1; TRBD2 agrees at 15 bases. This CDR3 has 15 amino acids. Trimming at V came to 0 bases and at J to 13 bases, leaving 4 bases not matched to a gene. Germline V gives CDR1 LGHNA, CDR2 YSLEER. CDR3 protein: CASSQDGGLAGGQFF. For the CDR3, the DNA is TGCGCCAGCAGCCAAGATGGGGGACTAGCGGGGGGTCAGTTCTTC.

This clonotype was seen repeatedly, ten times or more. V is TRBV7-9 and J is TRBJ1-4, with a weak D call TRBD1 (5 bases). V lost 5 bases and J 7 bases, leaving 14 bases between the germline ends. CDR1 is SEHNR and CDR2 is FQNEAQ in the germline V gene (reference sequence). There are 14 residues in the CDR3. The CDR3 region has the DNA TGTGCCAGCAGCCCACCGGGGGTTGGTGAAAAACTGTTTTTT. Translation: CASSPPGVGEKLFF.

This chain joins TRBV7-6 and TRBJ2-3; 7 positions agree with TRBD2. Per the germline V gene, CDR1 is SGHVS and CDR2 is FNYEAQ. With V trimmed by 4 bases and J by 0 bases, 4 bases remained unmatched. This CDR3 has 15 amino acids. CDR3 region: CASSWDYSSTDTQYF. Here the CDR3 DNA reads TGTGCCAGCAGCTGGGACTATTCTAGCACAGATACGCAGTATTTT.

Ten or more counts support this clonotype. The chain has TRBV7-2 and TRBJ2-3; 8 positions agree with TRBD2. The CDR3 spans 17 residues. CDR1 is SGHTA and CDR2 is FQGNSA in the germline V gene. Trimming took 1 base from V and 1 from J; bases not matched to a gene: 7. The CDR3 here is CASSLVGAGAGTDTQYF. CDR3 coding DNA: TGTGCCAGCAGCTTAGTTGGAGCGGGGGCCGGCACAGATACGCAGTATTTT.

This rearrangement joins TRBV12-3 or TRBV12-4 to TRBJ2-1; 11 bases fit TRBD1. The CDR3 runs to 14 residues. J lost 8 bases, V lost 6 bases, and 6 bases had no gene match. CDR3 DNA: TGTGCCAGCAGATCCGGGACAGGGGGAGATGAGCAGTTCTTC. Protein product: CASRSGTGGDEQFF.

On this clonotype itself: Its ends do not fully match the called genes, so a read error is possible. This chain connects TRBV6-5 to TRBJ2-7; no clear D. Germline V gives CDR1 MNHEY, CDR2 SVGAGI. The CDR3 is 13 residues long. Here the CDR3 DNA reads TGTGCCAGCAGGTCGATAGGGAACTACGAGAAGTACTTC. It yields the protein CASRSIGNYEKYF.

About this clonotype itself: Since a much larger clone is just one base distant, this may be a read error. The CDR3 does not close with the conserved phenylalanine or tryptophan, likely indicating a read error. The chain links TRBV4-1 to TRBJ1-1; D not resolved. V lost 3 bases to trimming and J lost 3 bases, with 11 bases between them. The CDR3 loop spans 14 amino acids. CDR1 is MGHRA and CDR2 is YSYEKL in the germline V gene. The CDR3 nucleotides are TGCGCCAGCAGCCACGAGGGCTGGGACACTGAAGCTTTCTTA. Translation: CASSHEGWDTEAFL.

This chain uses TRBV11-2 with TRBJ1-3, with D possibly being TRBD1 (5 bases). V was shortened by 5 bases and J by 1 base, with 15 bases between the two germline ends. This CDR3 spans 16 amino acids. The germline V gene has CDR1 SGHAT and CDR2 FQNNGV. This CDR3 is CASSPGTALSGNTIYF. CDR3 DNA: TGTGCCAGCAGCCCCGGGACGGCGCTTTCTGGAAACACCATATATTTT.

This clonotype was detected a few times. The rearrangement uses TRBV4-3 and TRBJ2-7, with D perhaps TRBD1 (6 bases). This CDR3 spans 14 amino acids. V was pared by 1 base and J by 4 bases, with 11 bases between. Germline loops: CDR1 LGHNA, CDR2 YSLEER. The DNA of the CDR3 is TGCGCCAGCAGCCAAGTGCACAGGGAGTACGAGCAGTACTTC. Its protein is CASSQVHREYEQYF.

This sequence joins TRBV6-1 and TRBJ2-1, with D perhaps matching TRBD2 (5 bases). Deletions cut 5 bases from V and 10 bases from J, with 15 bases between. The CDR3 is 13 residues long. The germline gives CDR1 MNHNS, CDR2 SASEGT. CDR3 DNA: TGTGCCAGCAGTACTGGGCCTGGGGAGGAGCAGTTCTTC. Its protein product is CASSTGPGEEQFF.

This chain uses TRBV29-1 with TRBJ1-3, with a tentative D call TRBD1 (6 bases). Germline lookup yields CDR1 SQVTM and CDR2 ANQGSEA. Deletions cut 5 bases from V and 4 bases from J, with 15 bases between. The CDR3 consists of 14 residues. In DNA, the CDR3 is TGCAGCGTTACGGACAGAAACGGGGGAAACACCATATATTTT. Its translation is CSVTDRNGGNTIYF.

This clonotype came up a few times. The chain has TRBV20-1 and TRBJ1-5, with D hard to call. The CDR3 runs to 16 residues. The V gene lost 0 bases and the J gene lost 3 bases, with 15 bases spanning the gap. The germline V gene has CDR1 DFQATT and CDR2 SNEGSKA (reference sequence). This CDR3 reads CSARDNLLGLNQPQHF. In DNA form, the CDR3 reads TGCAGTGCTAGAGATAACCTTCTAGGACTCAATCAGCCCCAGCATTTT.

A few counts support this clonotype. The chain is built from TRBV30 and TRBJ2-3; tentative D call: TRBD2 (6 bases). The V gene lost 2 bases and the J gene lost 2 bases, with 11 bases spanning the gap. Germline V gene sequence: CDR1 GTSNPN, CDR2 SVGIG (reference sequence). The CDR3 runs to 14 residues. CDR3 region: CAWSMRGFTDTQYF. The CDR3 region has the DNA TGTGCCTGGAGTATGCGGGGTTTCACAGATACGCAGTATTTT.

This clonotype was recorded at least ten times. The chain combines TRBV4-3 with TRBJ1-2, with D unclear. The length of the CDR3 is 16 residues. The V and J ends lost 0 bases and 3 bases respectively, with 14 bases between them. CDR1 LGHNA and CDR2 YSLEER come from the germline V gene. CDR3 sequence reads: CASSQDGGGNYYGYTF. The CDR3 DNA reads TGCGCCAGCAGCCAAGATGGTGGCGGAAATTACTATGGCTACACCTTC.

V usage is TRBV29-1 and J usage is TRBJ2-7; maybe TRBD1 (5 bases). The CDR3 covers 18 residues. Per germline, CDR1 SQVTM and CDR2 ANQGSEA. Trimming stripped 4 bases from V and 3 bases from J, with 28 bases between. The CDR3 nucleotides read TGCAGCGTTGGGCAGGGTGGCCTATACAACTCGGGTTTCTACGAGCAGTACTTC. This gives the protein CSVGQGGLYNSGFYEQYF.

On this clonotype itself: The conserved final phenylalanine or tryptophan is absent from the CDR3, which likely points to a read error. V and J are TRBV30 and TRBJ1-1, with TRBD1 as a possible D gene (5 bases). The V end lost 4 bases, the J end lost 3 bases, and 12 bases lay between the germline ends. The CDR3 sequence is 13 residues long. The germline V gene encodes CDR1 GTSNPN and CDR2 SVGIG (reference sequence). CDR3 in DNA: TGTGCCTGGACCGCAGGGACGTACACTGAAGCTTTCTAT. It yields the protein CAWTAGTYTEAFY.

Concerning this clonotype: This could be a read error, since a much larger clone is one nucleotide away. This chain joins TRBV7-9 and TRBJ2-5, with D possibly matching TRBD2 (7 bases). This CDR3 has 13 amino acids. Germline V gene lookup returns CDR1 SEHNR and CDR2 FQNEAQ (reference sequence). The CDR3 sequence: CASRGGLQETQHF. CDR3 nucleotides: TGTGCCAGCAGGGGGGGGCTCCAGGAGACCCAGCACTTC.

V is TRBV29-1 and J is TRBJ2-7; possible D gene TRBD1, 6 bases. This CDR3 is built from 13 residues. Looked up from germline, CDR1 is SQVTM and CDR2 is ANQGSEA. With 7 bases removed from V and 0 bases from J, the gap between germline ends came to 13 bases. CDR3 DNA sequence: TGCAGCGCCCGGACAGAGTACTCCTACGAGCAGTACTTC. Protein: CSARTEYSYEQYF.

This clonotype was counted between two and nine times. This sequence joins TRBV19 and TRBJ2-7; D perhaps matches TRBD1 (5 bases). This CDR3 spans 14 amino acids. Trimming cost V 7 bases and J 1 base, with 14 bases left between them. Germline values: CDR1 LNHDA, CDR2 SQIVND (reference sequence). The CDR3 sequence is CASKAQGSSYEQYF. In DNA form, the CDR3 reads TGTGCCAGTAAAGCTCAGGGATCTTCCTACGAGCAGTACTTC.

This clonotype came up a few times. The V and J genes are TRBV21-1 and TRBJ2-7; TRBD1, the table's D call, lacks a check against the DNA. TRBV21-1 is a pseudogene segment. This CDR3 region has 15 residues. The chain's CDR3 is CASSPKVAGVYEQYF. For the CDR3, the DNA is TGTGCCAGCAGCCCTAAAGTGGCGGGGGTCTACGAGCAGTACTTC.

Comments on this clonotype: This may arise from a read error, as a much more abundant clone is one base away. J is TRBJ1-5 and V is TRBV4-1; 9 positions agree with TRBD1. The CDR3 is 15 residues long. CDR1 is MGHRA and CDR2 is YSYEKL in the germline V gene. This CDR3 reads CASSQPGQGGQPPHF. The CDR3 DNA is TGCGCCAGCAGCCAACCGGGACAGGGCGGTCAGCCCCCGCATTTT.

The CDR3 bases are TGCAGTGCTAGAGATGGGACTAGCGGAAACATTCAGTACTTC. Translation: CSARDGTSGNIQYF. The genes are TRBV20-1 and TRBJ2-4, with 11 bases identical to TRBD2. V trimming: 0 bases; J trimming: 6 bases; junction bases outside the gene matches: 1. CDR1 and CDR2 from the germline V gene are DFQATT and SNEGSKA (reference sequence). The CDR3 contains 14 residues.

Many counts were recorded for this clonotype. The chain couples TRBV7-6 to TRBJ2-7; 7 positions match TRBD1. This CDR3 comprises 14 residues. In germline, CDR1 is SGHVS, CDR2 FNYEAQ. Losses at the gene ends were 4 bases for V and 1 base for J; bases not matched to a gene: 4. CDR3 residues: CASSSPGQSYEQYF. CDR3 sequence (DNA): TGTGCCAGCAGCTCACCGGGACAGTCCTACGAGCAGTACTTC.

In its sample, this clonotype was seen many times. The chain joins TRBV27 to TRBJ2-6, with D possibly being TRBD1 (5 bases). This CDR3 spans 15 amino acids. V lost 6 bases and J lost 0, with 9 bases in between. The germline CDR1 and CDR2 sequences are MNHEY and SMNVEV (reference sequence). The DNA for the CDR3 is TGTGCCAGCAGAACAGGTACCTCTGGGGCCAACGTCCTGACTTTC. Protein sequence: CASRTGTSGANVLTF. The full variable domain, with the rest looked up from reference TRBV27 and TRBJ2-6, is EAQVTQNPRYLITVTGKKLTVTCSQNMNHEYMSWYRQDPGLGLRQIYYSMNVEVTDKGDVPEGYKVSRKEKRNFPLILESPSPNQTSLYFCASRTGTSGANVLTFGAGSRLTVL.

In regard to this clonotype: A much larger clone differs by one base, so this may be a read error. This chain links TRBV7-2 with TRBJ2-7; the D call may be TRBD1 or TRBD2 (5 bases each). The CDR3 loop spans 12 amino acids. Looked up from germline, CDR1 is SGHTA and CDR2 is FQGNSA. V lost 8 bases and J lost 5, with 13 bases in between. CDR3 residues: CASRMGEDEQYF. The CDR3 DNA reads TGTGCCAGCCGCATGGGGGAAGACGAGCAGTACTTC.

This clonotype came up many times. The rearrangement links TRBV7-9 to TRBJ2-1, with TRBD1 matching over 7 bases. The V segment lost 4 bases and the J segment 0 bases; nucleotides outside the gene matches: 6. This CDR3 has 16 amino acids. Germline V gene sequence: CDR1 SEHNR, CDR2 FQNEAQ (reference sequence). CDR3 bases: TGTGCCAGCAGCTCCTTGGACAGGAACTCCTACAATGAGCAGTTCTTC. It encodes CASSSLDRNSYNEQFF.